Shown below are 21 T cell receptor beta chains from a single sample sequenced in a study of vaccination and CD4 T cells after COVID-19. Sequenced with the Oncomine TCR Beta short-read assay was DNA taken from cultured CD4+ T cells. TCRdb processed the PCR reads anew with MiXCR; each CDR3 protein has one entry. The data contain 17,000 or so distinct CDR3 sequences, around 45% of them singletons. For these TCRs, the target antigens are not known. Treatment reported: roughly 10-day PBMC culture with coronavirus spike peptide pools or control peptides (ViraFEST assay). The sequencing here drew on CD4+ T cells from blood, cultured in vitro, taken before SARS-CoV-2 vaccination. The receptors stem from a human donor who received a COVID-19 vaccine.

The chain joins TRBV7-2 to TRBJ1-1; D might be TRBD1 (6 bases). Germline CDR1 reads SGHTA; CDR2 reads FQGNSA. The CDR3 has 19 amino acids. With 1 base removed from V and 1 base from J, the gap between germline ends came to 22 bases. The CDR3 sequence is CASSLVLGGTSNWNTEAFF. DNA of the CDR3: TGTGCCAGCAGCTTAGTTCTCGGGGGCACGTCAAATTGGAACACTGAAGCTTTCTTT.

The chain has TRBV11-2 and TRBJ2-1; tentatively, D is TRBD1 (6 bases). The CDR3 is 16 amino acids. Trimming shortened V by 3 bases and J by 7 bases, and 19 bases separated the two germline ends. Germline V gives CDR1 SGHAT, CDR2 FQNNGV. The chain's CDR3 is CASSFSIGGAWNEQFF. In DNA, the CDR3 is TGTGCCAGCAGCTTTTCTATTGGGGGCGCTTGGAATGAGCAGTTCTTC.

This clonotype has just one count. The chain joins TRBV2 to TRBJ2-3, with 13 nucleotides matching TRBD2. CDR1 and CDR2 from the germline V gene are SNHLY and FYNNEI. Trimming at V came to 11 bases and at J to 4 bases, leaving 6 bases not matched to a gene. This CDR3 region has 14 residues. CDR3 bases: TGTGCCCTCCAGGGACTAGCGGGGTCAGATACGCAGTATTTT. It specifies CALQGLAGSDTQYF. The whole variable domain, remainder taken from reference TRBV2 and TRBJ2-3, is EPEVTQTPSHQVTQMGQEVILRCVPISNHLYFYWYRQILGQKVEFLVSFYNNEISEKSEIFDDQFSVERPDGSNFTLKIRSTKLEDSAMYFCALQGLAGSDTQYFGPGTRLTVL.

The CDR3 loop reads CASSFGGTDTQYF. The CDR3 DNA follows: TGTGCCAGCAGTTTTGGGGGAACAGATACGCAGTATTTT. The chain joins TRBV6-5 to TRBJ2-3; D could derive from TRBD1 or TRBD2 (5 bases each). The germline gives CDR1 MNHEY, CDR2 SVGAGI. Trimming shortened V by 4 bases and J by 3 bases, and 8 bases separated the two germline ends. This CDR3 contains 13 residues.

The gene calls are TRBV9 and TRBJ2-3; no firm D call. V was pared by 0 bases and J by 5 bases, with 13 bases between. CDR1 is SGDLS, CDR2 YYNGEE, per germline. The CDR3 totals 15 residues. The CDR3 sequence is CASSVGPRFGDTQYF. The CDR3 DNA reads TGTGCCAGCAGCGTAGGCCCCCGGTTCGGAGATACGCAGTATTTT.

The CDR3 region has the DNA TGTGCCAGCAGTCCCGGGGACGGGGCCTACGAGCAGTACTTC. This encodes CASSPGDGAYEQYF. This chain connects TRBV12-3 or TRBV12-4 to TRBJ2-7; tentatively, D is TRBD1 or TRBD2 (5 bases each). Trimming stripped 5 bases from V and 2 bases from J, with 13 bases between. CDR3 size: 14 residues.

The chain couples TRBV6-1 to TRBJ1-5; unclear D gene. The CDR3 consists of 14 residues. V was shortened by 6 bases and J by 0 bases, with 9 bases between the two germline ends. Germline V gene lookup returns CDR1 MNHNS and CDR2 SASEGT. Written as DNA, the CDR3 is TGTGCCAGCAGCCGGAGTGATAGCAATCAGCCCCAGCATTTT. It encodes CASSRSDSNQPQHF.

The chain uses TRBV7-2 and TRBJ2-5, with 9 nucleotides matching TRBD1. J lost 3 bases, V lost 5 bases, and 13 bases had no gene match. CDR1 and CDR2 from the germline V gene are SGHTA and FQGNSA. CDR3 length: 17 residues. Here the CDR3 DNA reads TGTGCCAGCAGCCCACTTGGGACAGGGAGTGAGGAAGAGACCCAGTACTTC. It specifies CASSPLGTGSEEETQYF.

V gene TRBV10-2 combines with J gene TRBJ2-3, with 8 nucleotides matching TRBD2. Germline CDR1 and CDR2: WSHSY and SAAADI. V gave up 4 bases and J gave up 2 bases; unmatched junction bases: 5. The CDR3 extends over 15 amino acids. The CDR3 sequence is CASSARTSPTDTQYF. CDR3 nucleotide sequence: TGCGCCAGCAGTGCCAGGACTAGCCCCACAGATACGCAGTATTTT.

Only a few counts were recorded for this clonotype. The chain uses TRBV11-2 and TRBJ1-2; no clear D gene. V was pared by 1 base and J by 8 bases, with 14 bases between. The CDR3 contains 14 residues. The V gene's germline CDR1 is SGHAT and CDR2 FQNNGV. The CDR3 nucleotides are TGTGCCAGCAGCTTAGGGACCGGGCCTGGGGGCTACACCTTC. Amino acid sequence: CASSLGTGPGGYTF.

The chain has TRBV12-3 or TRBV12-4 and TRBJ1-1; no firm D call. There are 14 residues in the CDR3. The V end was cut by 3 bases, the J end by 4 bases, with 12 bases between. The CDR3 sequence is CASSFGDLGTEAFF. In DNA form, the CDR3 reads TGTGCCAGCAGTTTCGGTGACTTAGGCACTGAAGCTTTCTTT.

The sample holds a few counts of this clonotype. The DNA for the CDR3 is TGTGCCAGCCGCACTAGCGACTACACCGGGGAGCTGTTTTTT. This sequence encodes CASRTSDYTGELFF. This sequence joins TRBV6-1 and TRBJ2-2; 7 positions agree with TRBD2. Germline lookup yields CDR1 MNHNS and CDR2 SASEGT. The CDR3 loop spans 14 amino acids. The J segment lost 3 bases and the V segment lost 8 bases, leaving 6 bases of the junction unmatched.

The chain employs TRBV4-2 and TRBJ2-3; a possible D gene is TRBD2 (6 bases). Trimming shortened V by 1 base and J by 0 bases, and 17 bases separated the two germline ends. This CDR3 has 18 residues. Germline-derived CDR1 and CDR2 are LGHNA and YNFKEQ. CDR3 amino acids: CASSQGGGGGSSTDTQYF. CDR3 nucleotides: TGTGCCAGCAGCCAAGGGGGAGGTGGCGGGTCTAGCACAGATACGCAGTATTTT.

V and J are TRBV14 and TRBJ2-7, with 10 bases identical to TRBD2. The CDR3 is 17 amino acids. Germline-derived CDR1 and CDR2 are SGHDN and FVKESK. With V trimmed by 1 base and J by 2 bases, 8 bases remained unmatched. The CDR3 reads CASSQGLAGGPTYEQYF. The CDR3 nucleotides read TGTGCCAGCAGCCAAGGATTAGCGGGGGGCCCTACCTACGAGCAGTACTTC.

This clonotype showed up just once. The V and J genes are TRBV7-8 and TRBJ1-1; D unclear. CDR1 and CDR2 (germline): SGHVS, FQNEAQ. Between the trimmed V and J ends, which lost 5 bases and 5 bases, there was a span of 15 bases. This CDR3 spans 14 amino acids. The CDR3 loop is CASSHNQVGTEAFF. CDR3 DNA: TGTGCCAGCAGCCACAATCAGGTTGGGACTGAAGCTTTCTTT.

This chain uses TRBV6-1 with TRBJ1-1, with 7 bases fitting TRBD1. Losses at the gene ends were 3 bases for V and 1 base for J; bases not matched to a gene: 2. Germline loops: CDR1 MNHNS, CDR2 SASEGT. The CDR3 runs to 14 residues. CDR3 residues: CASSDRTGNTEAFF. Written as DNA, the CDR3 is TGTGCCAGCAGTGATCGGACAGGGAACACTGAAGCTTTCTTT.

The V call is TRBV20-1, the J call TRBJ2-3; 13 bases line up with TRBD2. CDR3 length: 13 amino acids. Looked up from germline, CDR1 is DFQATT and CDR2 is SNEGSKA (reference sequence). V lost 3 bases, J lost 7 bases, and 1 base stayed unmatched. Here the CDR3 reads CSARGLAGNTQYF. The DNA for the CDR3 is TGCAGTGCTAGGGGACTAGCGGGGAATACGCAGTATTTT.

This rearrangement joins TRBV12-3 or TRBV12-4 to TRBJ2-5; 8 bases map to TRBD2. After removal of 7 bases from V and 2 bases from J, the junction contained 6 bases not matched to a gene. The CDR3 length is 14 residues. The CDR3 nucleotides are TGTGCCAGCACCATAGCGGGGTTGCAAGAGACCCAGTACTTC. This encodes CASTIAGLQETQYF.

This clonotype came up a few times. The genes are TRBV11-3 and TRBJ2-1; 9 positions agree with TRBD2. Germline trimming cut 4 bases from V and 9 bases from J; bases unmatched to any gene: 10. The germline V gene has CDR1 SGHNT and CDR2 YENEEA. The CDR3 consists of 15 residues. CDR3: CASSSSGGLTSEQFF. For the CDR3, the DNA is TGTGCCAGCAGCTCGAGCGGGGGGTTAACTAGTGAGCAGTTCTTC.

In this sample, this clonotype turned up a few times. This rearrangement joins TRBV2 to TRBJ1-1, with D uncertain. The V gene lost 1 base and the J gene lost 11 bases, with 11 bases spanning the gap. CDR1 and CDR2 from the germline V gene are SNHLY and FYNNEI. The CDR3 contains 12 residues. The CDR3 loop is CASSEVESGAFF. Here the CDR3 DNA reads TGTGCCAGCAGTGAAGTGGAGAGCGGGGCTTTCTTT.

In this sample, this clonotype turned up a few times. The rearrangement links TRBV20-1 to TRBJ1-1, with a tentative D call TRBD1 (5 bases). V was clipped by 5 bases and J by 7 bases, with 17 bases between them. CDR1 and CDR2 (germline): DFQATT, SNEGSKA (reference sequence). This CDR3 spans 13 amino acids. The CDR3 is CSAGETGLFEAFF. For the CDR3, the DNA is TGCAGTGCTGGGGAAACAGGACTCTTTGAAGCTTTCTTT.